Below are 32 T cell receptor beta chains sequenced from a single sample in a study of PD-1 blockade in mismatch repair-deficient tumors. Libraries were prepared by immunoSEQ multiplex PCR; TCRdb keeps only in-frame clonotypes and omits some of them. The data show about 110,000 clones, 60% to 85% seen once. Sequenced material: peripheral blood, taken about 60 weeks after starting pembrolizumab. The receptor source for this set is an adult with mismatch repair-deficient cancer.

The rearrangement links TRBV6-6 to TRBJ1-2, with 9 bases identical to TRBD1. This CDR3 is built from 14 residues. The V gene's germline CDR1 is MNHNY and CDR2 SVGAGI (reference sequence). The ends lost 5 bases at V and 13 bases at J; junction bases unmatched: 14. The CDR3 loop is CASSGRDREEVCTF. For the CDR3, the DNA is TGTGCCAGCAGTGGCCGGGACAGGGAGGAGGTTTGCACCTTC.

The chain couples TRBV7-2 to TRBJ1-1; D is undetermined. Germline CDR1 and CDR2: SGHTA and FQGNSA. The V and J ends lost 3 bases and 0 bases respectively, with 5 bases between them. This CDR3 has 13 amino acids. Here the CDR3 DNA reads TGTGCCAGCAGCTTTATGATGAACACTGAAGCTTTCTTT. Its protein is CASSFMMNTEAFF. Full variable domain (remainder filled in from reference TRBV7-2 and TRBJ1-1): GAGVSQSPSNKVTEKGKDVELRCDPISGHTALYWYRQSLGQGLEFLIYFQGNSAPDKSGLPSDRFSAERTGGSVSTLTIQRTQQEDSAVYLCASSFMMNTEAFFGQGTRLTVV.

The count of this clone is one. The V call is TRBV18, the J call TRBJ1-5; a possible D gene is TRBD1 (5 bases). CDR3 length: 14 residues. Germline lookup yields CDR1 KGHSH and CDR2 LQKENI. The V and J ends lost 5 bases and 4 bases respectively, with 12 bases between them. The DNA for the CDR3 is TGTGCCAGCTCATCGGACAAGGGGAATCAGCCCCAGCATTTT. This codes for CASSSDKGNQPQHF.

The J gene is TRBJ1-1, the V gene TRBV7-8; 8 bases match TRBD1. CDR3 size: 14 residues. From germline, CDR1 is SGHVS and CDR2 FQNEAQ. The trim removed 7 bases at V and 5 bases at J, leaving 9 bases unmatched. CDR3 loop: CASTSTGVQTEAFF. The CDR3 DNA is TGTGCCAGCACTTCGACAGGGGTTCAGACTGAAGCTTTCTTT. Full variable domain (remainder filled in from reference TRBV7-8 and TRBJ1-1): GAGVSQSPRYKVAKRGQDVALRCDPISGHVSLFWYQQALGQGPEFLTYFQNEAQLDKSGLPSDRFFAERPEGSVSTLKIQRTQQEDSAVYLCASTSTGVQTEAFFGQGTRLTVV.

V gene TRBV5-8 combines with J gene TRBJ2-6, with D uncertain. This CDR3 is built from 15 residues. Germline values: CDR1 SGHTS, CDR2 YDEGEE. Trimming removed 1 base from V and 3 bases from J, with 8 bases in between. CDR3 residues: CASSLYGVGANVLTF. CDR3 nucleotides: TGTGCCAGCAGCTTGTATGGCGTTGGGGCCAACGTCCTGACTTTC.

This clone was observed at least ten times. V and J are TRBV7-9 and TRBJ2-6, with D unresolved. Trimming pared 5 bases from V and 1 base from J, leaving 6 bases between. Germline CDR1 reads SEHNR; CDR2 reads FQNEAQ (reference sequence). The CDR3 covers 14 residues. CDR3 in amino acids: CASSPRSGANVLTF. The CDR3 DNA sequence: TGTGCCAGCAGCCCCAGGTCTGGGGCCAACGTCCTGACTTTC.

V and J are TRBV6-5 and TRBJ1-2, with D perhaps TRBD1 (5 bases). V gave up 5 bases and J gave up 8 bases, with 15 bases separating them. Germline V gene lookup returns CDR1 MNHEY and CDR2 SVGAGI. The CDR3 contains 13 residues. Here the CDR3 DNA reads TGTGCCAGCAGTGCGGACGGGACTGGGGGCTACACCTTC. Amino acid sequence: CASSADGTGGYTF.

V and J are TRBV9 and TRBJ2-1; the D is unclear. This CDR3 has 12 residues. V dropped 1 base and J dropped 5 bases, with 4 bases sitting between them. Germline loops: CDR1 SGDLS, CDR2 YYNGEE. The CDR3 reads CASSVTHNEQFF. The CDR3 DNA follows: TGTGCCAGCAGCGTAACACACAATGAGCAGTTCTTC.

This chain joins TRBV7-9 and TRBJ2-7; D is possibly TRBD1 (7 bases). Trimming shortened V by 4 bases and J by 3 bases, and 19 bases separated the two germline ends. CDR3 length: 16 residues. From germline, CDR1 is SEHNR and CDR2 FQNEAQ (reference sequence). The CDR3: CASSSDQGGQYYEQYF. The CDR3 DNA is TGTGCCAGCAGCTCGGACCAGGGGGGTCAATACTACGAGCAGTACTTC.

This clone was recorded a few times. This chain links TRBV5-4 with TRBJ2-7, with 10 bases identical to TRBD2. CDR3 length: 16 residues. CDR1 and CDR2 from the germline V gene are SGHNT and YYREEE (reference sequence). V was clipped by 4 bases and J by 2 bases; unmatched bases: 9. The CDR3 DNA follows: TGTGCCAGCAGCGCCCCCCTAGCGGGAGAGACCTACGAGCAGTACTTC. Translating gives CASSAPLAGETYEQYF. The variable domain in full, completed from reference TRBV5-4 and TRBJ2-7, reads ETGVTQSPTHLIKTRGQQVTLRCSSQSGHNTVSWYQQALGQGPQFIFQYYREEENGRGNFPPRFSGLQFPNYSSELNVNALELDDSALYLCASSAPLAGETYEQYFGPGTRLTVT.

The chain recombines TRBV19 with TRBJ1-2; D may be TRBD1 (5 bases). V shed 4 bases and J shed 4 bases, with 16 bases lying between them. The germline V gene encodes CDR1 LNHDA and CDR2 SQIVND (reference sequence). The CDR3 consists of 15 residues. The chain's CDR3 is CASSTQGTAVYGYTF. The CDR3 DNA reads TGTGCCAGTAGTACACAAGGGACCGCCGTCTATGGCTACACCTTC.

J is TRBJ1-1 and V is TRBV27, with D perhaps matching TRBD1 (6 bases). Germline V gene sequence: CDR1 MNHEY, CDR2 SMNVEV (reference sequence). The CDR3 contains 17 residues. Between the trimmed V and J ends, which lost 5 bases and 2 bases, there was a span of 21 bases. As DNA, the CDR3 is TGTGCCAGCAGTACGAGACAGGCGGGAATTGACAACACTGAAGCTTTCTTT. This encodes CASSTRQAGIDNTEAFF.

This clone has more than one count but fewer than ten. The gene calls are TRBV4-1 and TRBJ2-7; TRBD2 agrees at 8 bases. V gave up 2 bases and J gave up 7 bases; unmatched junction bases: 10. Germline V gene data show CDR1 as MGHRA and CDR2 as YSYEKL. The CDR3 is 15 amino acids. CDR3 bases: TGCGCCAGCAGCCAATCGATAAGCGGGAGTGGGGAGCAGTACTTC. Translated: CASSQSISGSGEQYF.

The J gene is TRBJ1-2, the V gene TRBV27; 9 nucleotides line up with TRBD1. Germline V CDR1 and CDR2: MNHEY, SMNVEV (reference sequence). V dropped 7 bases and J dropped 9; count of bases not matched to a gene: 15. This CDR3 contains 15 residues. CDR3 coding DNA: TGTGCCAGCACCGAAGGGACAGGGCCGACGGATCGCTACACCTTC. Translated: CASTEGTGPTDRYTF.

This clone appeared a single time. The chain links TRBV10-3 to TRBJ1-4; the D gene is possibly TRBD1 (5 bases). Trimming shortened V by 4 bases and J by 6 bases, and 15 bases separated the two germline ends. The CDR3 has 15 amino acids. The germline V gene has CDR1 ENHRY and CDR2 SYGVKD. CDR3 in amino acids: CAISASRDSYEKLFF. CDR3 nucleotides: TGTGCCATCAGTGCAAGCCGGGACTCATATGAAAAACTGTTTTTT.

The gene calls are TRBV5-1 and TRBJ1-1; 7 positions agree with TRBD1. V lost 0 bases and J lost 4; bases outside the gene matches: 9. Per germline, CDR1 SGHRS and CDR2 YFSETQ. The length of the CDR3 is 16 residues. The CDR3 coding sequence is TGCGCCAGCAGCTTGGATCCGACAGGGACGTTCACTGAAGCTTTCTTT. As protein: CASSLDPTGTFTEAFF.

The chain has TRBV6-5 and TRBJ1-1, with no clear D. The CDR3 length is 16 residues. Trimming shortened V by 0 bases and J by 0 bases, and 11 bases separated the two germline ends. Germline-derived CDR1 and CDR2 are MNHEY and SVGAGI. The CDR3 reads CASSYSRAIMNTEAFF. The CDR3 nucleotides are TGTGCCAGCAGTTACTCGCGCGCCATTATGAACACTGAAGCTTTCTTT.

The chain employs TRBV5-5 and TRBJ1-1, with D perhaps TRBD1 (6 bases). From germline, CDR1 is SGHKS and CDR2 YYEKEE (reference sequence). The CDR3 consists of 16 residues. Trimming shortened V by 2 bases and J by 3 bases, and 17 bases separated the two germline ends. The CDR3 region is CASSFPPGGRDTEAFF. The CDR3 DNA follows: TGTGCCAGCAGCTTCCCCCCCGGGGGCCGGGACACTGAAGCTTTCTTT.

This chain joins TRBV29-1 and TRBJ2-1; tentative D call: TRBD1 (6 bases). The CDR3 length is 11 residues. V lost 7 bases to trimming and J lost 8 bases, with 12 bases between them. CDR1 SQVTM and CDR2 ANQGSEA come from the germline V gene. The CDR3 DNA follows: TGCAGCGCCTCCTGGGGGCATGAGCAGTTCTTC. Translated: CSASWGHEQFF.

The J gene is TRBJ2-3, the V gene TRBV7-9; the D gene is possibly TRBD2 (6 bases). There are 11 residues in the CDR3. The germline V gene has CDR1 SEHNR and CDR2 FQNEAQ (reference sequence). Deletions cut 5 bases from V and 12 bases from J, with 12 bases between. The CDR3 here is CASSPGDLQYF. The DNA for the CDR3 is TGTGCCAGCAGCCCGGGGGACCTCCAGTATTTT.

The genes are TRBV4-1 and TRBJ1-2; possibly TRBD1 for D (6 bases). CDR1 and CDR2 (germline): MGHRA, YSYEKL. The CDR3 spans 15 residues. Between the trimmed V and J ends, which lost 0 bases and 4 bases, there was a span of 12 bases. CDR3 sequence reads: CASSQEGGGSYGYTF. The CDR3 bases are TGCGCCAGCAGCCAAGAAGGGGGAGGGAGCTATGGCTACACCTTC.

The chain is built from TRBV7-8 and TRBJ2-2, with 11 bases matching TRBD2. CDR1 and CDR2 (germline): SGHVS, FQNEAQ. The CDR3 runs to 17 residues. V was pared by 5 bases and J by 1 base, with 6 bases of the junction left unmatched. The CDR3 here is CASSPSTSGRNTGELFF. The CDR3 bases are TGTGCCAGCAGCCCTAGTACTAGCGGGAGGAACACCGGGGAGCTGTTTTTT. Based on the CDR3 plus reference TRBV7-8 and TRBJ2-2, the full variable domain is GAGVSQSPRYKVAKRGQDVALRCDPISGHVSLFWYQQALGQGPEFLTYFQNEAQLDKSGLPSDRFFAERPEGSVSTLKIQRTQQEDSAVYLCASSPSTSGRNTGELFFGEGSRLTVL.

The V and J genes are TRBV6-6 and TRBJ1-5, with D unclear. V was trimmed by 5 bases and J by 2 bases, leaving 10 bases between them. There are 14 residues in the CDR3. CDR1 is MNHNY, CDR2 SVGAGI, per germline (reference sequence). In nucleotides, the CDR3 is TGTGCCAGCAGTAGCCCCTATGGCAATCAGCCCCAGCATTTT. This codes for CASSSPYGNQPQHF.

The gene calls are TRBV5-4 and TRBJ1-4; perhaps TRBD1 as D (5 bases). The V gene lost 4 bases and the J gene lost 5 bases, with 15 bases spanning the gap. CDR1 and CDR2 (germline): SGHNT, YYREEE (reference sequence). The CDR3 consists of 15 residues. For the CDR3, the DNA is TGTGCCAGCAGCCTGAGAGCGCAGGGAAATGAAAAACTGTTTTTT. It is translated as CASSLRAQGNEKLFF. Variable domain in full (rest from reference TRBV5-4 and TRBJ1-4): ETGVTQSPTHLIKTRGQQVTLRCSSQSGHNTVSWYQQALGQGPQFIFQYYREEENGRGNFPPRFSGLQFPNYSSELNVNALELDDSALYLCASSLRAQGNEKLFFGSGTQLSVL.

The sample holds a few counts of this clone. Other DNA sequences within the sample encode an identical CDR3. The V and J genes are TRBV25-1 and TRBJ2-7; D is unresolved. Deletions cut 3 bases from V and 3 bases from J, with 3 bases between. The germline gives CDR1 MGHDK, CDR2 SYGVNS. The CDR3 contains 11 residues. CDR3 sequence: CASSDSYEQYF. The CDR3 bases are TGTGCCAGCAGTGACAGCTACGAGCAGTACTTC.

The gene calls are TRBV7-3 and TRBJ1-2; 10 positions match TRBD1. The J segment lost 4 bases and the V segment lost 6 bases, leaving 8 bases of the junction unmatched. Per germline, CDR1 SGHTA and CDR2 FQGTGA. This CDR3 is 15 amino acids long. The DNA for the CDR3 is TGTGCCAGCAGTAAAGACAGGGGGCGTACCTATGGCTACACCTTC. Translated: CASSKDRGRTYGYTF.

V usage is TRBV5-5 and J usage is TRBJ1-4, with a tentative D call TRBD1 (6 bases). V was trimmed by 3 bases and J by 4 bases, leaving 10 bases between them. The germline CDR1 and CDR2 sequences are SGHKS and YYEKEE (reference sequence). The CDR3 covers 14 residues. CDR3 bases: TGTGCCAGCAGCTCAGGACAGAGTAATGAAAAACTGTTTTTT. It is translated as CASSSGQSNEKLFF.

V and J are TRBV11-3 and TRBJ2-6; TRBD1 or TRBD2 may be the D gene (5 bases each). The V end lost 5 bases, the J end lost 0 bases, and 8 bases lay between the germline ends. The length of the CDR3 is 15 residues. Germline CDR1 is SGHNT and CDR2 is YENEEA. This CDR3 is CASSPRGSGANVLTF. DNA for the CDR3: TGTGCCAGCAGCCCGAGGGGCTCTGGGGCCAACGTCCTGACTTTC. The entire variable domain, with the rest obtained from reference TRBV11-3 and TRBJ2-6, is as follows: EAGVVQSPRYKIIEKKQPVAFWCNPISGHNTLYWYLQNLGQGPELLIRYENEEAVDDSQLPKDRFSAERLKGVDSTLKIQPAELGDSAVYLCASSPRGSGANVLTFGAGSRLTVL.

The J gene is TRBJ2-3, the V gene TRBV6-1; 7 nucleotides line up with TRBD1. The CDR3 loop spans 15 amino acids. J was trimmed by 2 bases and V by 4 bases; bases with no gene match: 6. Germline V gene lookup returns CDR1 MNHNS and CDR2 SASEGT. The CDR3 protein is CASSARQGATDTQYF. The CDR3 region has the DNA TGTGCCAGCAGTGCCAGACAGGGAGCCACAGATACGCAGTATTTT.

Here the CDR3 DNA reads TGTGCCAGCAGCTTGGCTCTAGCGGGAGGCGGGGAGCTGTTTTTT. It encodes CASSLALAGGGELFF. This sequence joins TRBV5-4 and TRBJ2-2; TRBD2 agrees at 11 bases. The trim removed 0 bases at V and 7 bases at J, leaving 2 bases unmatched. The CDR3 loop spans 15 amino acids. Germline CDR1 and CDR2: SGHNT and YYREEE (reference sequence).

The chain has TRBV30 and TRBJ1-2; D gene uncertain. The CDR3 length is 11 residues. Trimming removed 1 base at V and 5 bases at J, with 5 bases between. Germline loops: CDR1 GTSNPN, CDR2 SVGIG (reference sequence). CDR3 residues: CAWSASYGYTF. CDR3 sequence (DNA): TGTGCCTGGAGTGCCTCTTATGGCTACACCTTC. Full variable domain (outside the CDR3, taken from reference TRBV30 and TRBJ1-2): SQTIHQWPATLVQPVGSPLSLECTVEGTSNPNLYWYRQAAGRGLQLLFYSVGIGQISSEVPQNLSASRPQDRQFILSSKKLLLSDSGFYLCAWSASYGYTFGSGTRLTVV.

The V gene is TRBV6-1, the J gene TRBJ2-7, with 9 bases that match TRBD1. The germline V gene encodes CDR1 MNHNS and CDR2 SASEGT. CDR3 length: 17 amino acids. Trimming at V came to 2 bases and at J to 5 bases, leaving 13 bases not matched to a gene. The CDR3 region is CASSEYHGTGRWDEQYF. The CDR3, as DNA: TGTGCCAGCAGTGAATACCACGGGACAGGGAGATGGGACGAGCAGTACTTC.